These 28 T cell receptor beta chains were sequenced from one sample in a study of blood T cell repertoires in COVID-19. Sequencing used immunoSEQ multiplex PCR; TCRdb keeps in-frame clones, though not all of them. The sample includes 150,000 or so clones, around 86% of them seen just once. What was sequenced was peripheral blood. The receptors originated from a man at least 80 years old with acute or convalescent COVID-19.

This clone was observed a few times. The gene calls are TRBV3-1 (or the pseudogene TRBV3-2) and TRBJ1-3; possible D gene TRBD1, 5 bases. Trimming removed 3 bases from V and 0 bases from J, with 12 bases in between. The CDR3 has 16 amino acids. Germline V CDR1 and CDR2: LGHDT, YNNKEL (reference sequence). The CDR3 reads CASSQGGEASGNTIYF. CDR3 coding DNA: TGTGCCAGCAGCCAGGGGGGGGAGGCCTCTGGAAACACCATATATTTT.

The chain combines TRBV19 with TRBJ2-3; the match to TRBD2 covers 7 bases. CDR3 size: 17 residues. Germline values: CDR1 LNHDA, CDR2 SQIVND (reference sequence). Germline trimming cut 3 bases from V and 5 bases from J; bases unmatched to any gene: 14. The CDR3 sequence is CASSIAGTGTGGDTQYF. The CDR3 DNA reads as TGTGCCAGTAGTATCGCGGGAACCGGGACGGGGGGAGATACGCAGTATTTT.

This chain uses TRBV28 with TRBJ1-6; D gene unclear. CDR1 is MDHEN and CDR2 is SYDVKM in the germline V gene. The CDR3 totals 12 residues. Trimming removed 5 bases from V and 7 bases from J, with 6 bases in between. The CDR3 protein is CASSPPNSPLHF. As DNA, the CDR3 is TGTGCCAGCAGTCCCCCGAATTCACCCCTCCACTTT.

V is TRBV19 and J is TRBJ2-2; D is perhaps TRBD1 (6 bases). The CDR3 runs 14 residues. CDR1 is LNHDA, CDR2 SQIVND, per germline (reference sequence). V was clipped by 7 bases and J by 2 bases, with 11 bases between them. The CDR3 sequence is CASTGTINTGELFF. CDR3 coding DNA: TGTGCCAGTACCGGGACAATTAACACCGGGGAGCTGTTTTTT. Combining the CDR3 with reference TRBV19 and TRBJ2-2 gives the whole variable domain DGGITQSPKYLFRKEGQNVTLSCEQNLNHDAMYWYRQDPGQGLRLIYYSQIVNDFQKGDIAEGYSVSREKKESFPLTVTSAQKNPTAFYLCASTGTINTGELFFGEGSRLTVL.

The chain couples TRBV27 to TRBJ1-3; no reliable D call. The length of the CDR3 is 15 residues. Trimming removed 6 bases at V and 0 bases at J, with 12 bases between. CDR1 MNHEY and CDR2 SMNVEV come from the germline V gene (reference sequence). The CDR3 loop is CASSLNRLSGNTIYF. CDR3 nucleotide sequence: TGTGCCAGCAGCTTAAATCGACTCTCTGGAAACACCATATATTTT.

The rearrangement links TRBV5-1 to TRBJ1-5, with TRBD1 matching 9 bases. This CDR3 is built from 17 residues. With V trimmed by 0 bases and J by 6 bases, 10 bases remained unmatched. Germline assignment: CDR1 SGHRS and CDR2 YFSETQ. The CDR3 loop is CASSLGRGQGRGQPQHF. DNA for the CDR3: TGCGCCAGCAGCTTGGGAAGGGGACAGGGCCGCGGTCAGCCCCAGCATTTT.

This clone was detected once. V and J are TRBV3-1 (or the pseudogene TRBV3-2) and TRBJ1-1; D might be TRBD1 (5 bases). Trimming stripped 10 bases from V and 7 bases from J, with 16 bases between. Germline CDR1 and CDR2: LGHDT and YNNKEL (reference sequence). The CDR3 extends over 12 amino acids. CDR3 region: CATGRGIGEAFF. The CDR3 DNA reads as TGTGCCACGGGACGGGGGATCGGTGAAGCTTTCTTT.

The CDR3 DNA reads as TGTGCCAGCAGCCGTGTTTCCACTAATGAAAAACTGTTTTTT. Its protein is CASSRVSTNEKLFF. The chain joins TRBV28 to TRBJ1-4; no clear D gene. V dropped 6 bases and J dropped 2 bases, with 10 bases sitting between them. In germline, CDR1 is MDHEN, CDR2 SYDVKM. This CDR3 contains 14 residues.

This chain uses TRBV5-1 with TRBJ2-6, with D maybe TRBD2 (5 bases). Germline V gene data show CDR1 as SGHRS and CDR2 as YFSETQ. With 1 base removed from V and 2 bases from J, the gap between germline ends came to 7 bases. The CDR3 is 15 amino acids. Here the CDR3 reads CASSLLATGANVLTF. CDR3 coding DNA: TGCGCCAGCAGCTTGTTAGCGACTGGGGCCAACGTCCTGACTTTC.

The rearrangement uses TRBV5-1 and TRBJ2-2, with D uncertain. Germline loops: CDR1 SGHRS, CDR2 YFSETQ. CDR3 length: 14 amino acids. Trimming removed 3 bases at V and 5 bases at J, with 11 bases between. The CDR3 bases are TGCGCCAGCAGCTGGGCCGACGAGACCGGGGAGCTGTTTTTT. This sequence encodes CASSWADETGELFF.

This chain connects TRBV28 to TRBJ1-1; maybe TRBD1 (6 bases). The CDR3 extends over 15 amino acids. The germline V gene has CDR1 MDHEN and CDR2 SYDVKM. V lost 6 bases and J lost 4, with 18 bases in between. Written as DNA, the CDR3 is TGTGCCAGCAGCCCGACCGGCAGGGGCCCCACTGAAGCTTTCTTT. Translating gives CASSPTGRGPTEAFF.

The chain recombines TRBV28 with TRBJ2-5, with 11 bases identical to TRBD2. This CDR3 has 15 amino acids. Germline V CDR1 and CDR2: MDHEN, SYDVKM. The V and J ends lost 5 bases and 3 bases, in that order; junction bases with no gene match: 5. The CDR3 DNA follows: TGTGCCAGCAGTCTCTCGGGACTAGCGGAAGAGACCCAGTACTTC. It encodes CASSLSGLAEETQYF.

This clone was detected once. The chain couples TRBV9 to TRBJ2-2; D is perhaps TRBD2 (5 bases). Germline V lookup: CDR1 SGDLS, CDR2 YYNGEE. The CDR3 totals 16 residues. Trimming stripped 0 bases from V and 4 bases from J, with 13 bases between. The CDR3 DNA reads TGTGCCAGCAGCGTAGGTATCGCTCGGGGCACCGGGGAGCTGTTTTTT. Translation gives CASSVGIARGTGELFF.

The chain recombines TRBV24-1 with TRBJ1-6; D unresolved. Germline lookup yields CDR1 KGHDR and CDR2 SFDVKD. CDR3 length equals 12 residues. V lost 4 bases, J lost 14 bases, and 11 bases lay in between. CDR3 residues: CATSDVFGALHF. CDR3 sequence (DNA): TGTGCCACCAGTGACGTTTTCGGGGCCCTCCACTTT.

The chain combines TRBV5-5 with TRBJ2-5; maybe TRBD2 (5 bases). This CDR3 is built from 13 residues. Germline loops: CDR1 SGHKS, CDR2 YYEKEE (reference sequence). Trimming left V 3 bases short and J 5 bases short, with 11 bases between. CDR3 nucleotide sequence: TGTGCCAGCAGCTCATACAAGCGGGAGACCCAGTACTTC. It codes for CASSSYKRETQYF.

The chain couples TRBV3-1 (or the pseudogene TRBV3-2) to TRBJ2-1; 9 nucleotides line up with TRBD2. Germline V lookup: CDR1 LGHDT, CDR2 YNNKEL (reference sequence). With 0 bases clipped from V and 3 bases from J, the junction kept 27 bases outside the gene matches. The CDR3 length is 24 residues. CDR3 DNA: TGTGCCAGCAGCCAAGATAGGGTTATGGCGGGACCGCTAGCGGGGTACCCCCGCTACAATGAGCAGTTCTTC. It translates to CASSQDRVMAGPLAGYPRYNEQFF.

The chain uses TRBV19 and TRBJ1-2; TRBD1 matches 7 bases. In germline, CDR1 is LNHDA, CDR2 SQIVND (reference sequence). This CDR3 comprises 15 residues. J gave up 2 bases and V 5 bases, and 8 bases lay outside the gene matches. This chain's CDR3 is CASSPTGDSNYGYTF. The CDR3 coding sequence is TGTGCCAGTAGTCCTACAGGGGACTCCAACTATGGCTACACCTTC.

The genes are TRBV11-2 and TRBJ2-5, with 10 bases matching TRBD1. CDR3 length equals 14 residues. Germline V gives CDR1 SGHAT, CDR2 FQNNGV. After removal of 1 base from V and 4 bases from J, the junction contained 0 bases not matched to a gene. The CDR3 coding sequence is TGTGCCAGCAGCTTAGGGACAGGGGGAGAGACCCAGTACTTC. Translation: CASSLGTGGETQYF.

This CDR3 is CASSKSAALNNEQFF. DNA of the CDR3: TGTGCCAGCAGCAAATCCGCGGCCCTGAACAATGAGCAGTTCTTC. The chain employs TRBV7-9 and TRBJ2-1; D is unresolved. The V and J ends lost 5 bases and 5 bases respectively, with 16 bases between them. CDR1 is SEHNR and CDR2 is FQNEAQ in the germline V gene (reference sequence). CDR3 length: 15 residues.

The chain has TRBV7-3 and TRBJ2-1; weak D call: TRBD2 (6 bases). Germline CDR1 is SGHTA and CDR2 is FQGTGA. The V end lost 5 bases, the J end lost 1 base, and 9 bases lay between the germline ends. This CDR3 contains 14 residues. The CDR3 DNA follows: TGTGCCAGCAGCCATGGGGGGTCCTACAATGAGCAGTTCTTC. This codes for CASSHGGSYNEQFF.

The chain joins TRBV5-4 to TRBJ2-1, with TRBD2 identical over 9 bases. Germline CDR1 is SGHNT and CDR2 is YYREEE (reference sequence). V shed 0 bases, J shed 4 bases, and the junction held 5 bases outside the gene matches. This CDR3 spans 16 amino acids. CDR3: CASSLAEAGGYNEQFF. The CDR3 nucleotides are TGTGCCAGCAGCTTGGCCGAAGCGGGGGGATACAATGAGCAGTTCTTC.

Here the CDR3 DNA reads TGTGCCAGCAGTACACTAAGCTACGAGCAGTACTTC. Protein product: CASSTLSYEQYF. The chain joins TRBV6-6 to TRBJ2-7, with D hard to call. The ends were cut back, 5 bases at V and 3 bases at J, with 8 bases in the middle. Germline loops: CDR1 MNHNY, CDR2 SVGAGI (reference sequence). The CDR3 spans 12 residues.

The V and J genes are TRBV5-1 and TRBJ2-7, with D possibly being TRBD2 (6 bases). Trimming removed 5 bases at V and 0 bases at J, with 12 bases between. CDR3 size: 14 residues. Germline V gene lookup returns CDR1 SGHRS and CDR2 YFSETQ. Here the CDR3 reads CASRSQLASYEQYF. The CDR3 DNA reads as TGCGCCAGCAGAAGTCAACTAGCCTCCTACGAGCAGTACTTC.

The chain couples TRBV28 to TRBJ2-7; 8 nucleotides agree with TRBD1. Losses at the gene ends were 7 bases for V and 4 bases for J; bases not matched to a gene: 9. CDR3 length: 14 amino acids. CDR1 is MDHEN and CDR2 is SYDVKM in the germline V gene. The CDR3 DNA follows: TGTGCCAGCACCTGGACAGGGACGAATTACGAGCAGTACTTC. It specifies CASTWTGTNYEQYF. Together with reference TRBV28 and TRBJ2-7, the CDR3 gives the full variable domain: DVKVTQSSRYLVKRTGEKVFLECVQDMDHENMFWYRQDPGLGLRLIYFSYDVKMKEKGDIPEGYSVSREKKERFSLILESASTNQTSMYLCASTWTGTNYEQYFGPGTRLTVT.

This clone was observed a single time. V is TRBV5-4 and J is TRBJ1-2, with 8 bases that match TRBD1. The CDR3 consists of 14 residues. Unmatched junction bases numbered 5, after V lost 5 bases and J lost 2 bases. Germline CDR1 SGHNT, CDR2 YYREEE (reference sequence). The CDR3 reads CASRPDRANYGYTF. CDR3 in DNA: TGTGCCAGCAGACCGGACAGGGCCAACTATGGCTACACCTTC.

About this clone: Germline is not matched at one junction end, which may reflect a read error. This rearrangement joins TRBV28 to TRBJ1-1; D gene unclear. The CDR3 contains 15 residues. Germline values: CDR1 MDHEN, CDR2 SYDVKM. CDR3 DNA: TGTGCCAGCCGTTTGGAGACGCACATGAACACTGAAGCTTTCTTT. Its protein product is CASRLETHMNTEAFF. The full variable domain, in which reference TRBV28 and TRBJ1-1 provide the parts outside the CDR3, is DVKVTQSSRYLVKRTGEKVFLECVQDMDHENMFWYRQDPGLGLRLIYFSYDVKMKEKGDIPEGYSVSREKKERFSLILESASTNQTSMYLCASRLETHMNTEAFFGQGTRLTVV.

The gene calls are TRBV28 and TRBJ1-5; possible D gene TRBD1, 5 bases. This CDR3 is 14 amino acids long. From germline, CDR1 is MDHEN and CDR2 SYDVKM. With 5 bases removed from V and 1 base from J, the gap between germline ends came to 9 bases. In DNA, the CDR3 is TGTGCCAGCAGTGTGGGGGGGAGCAATCAGCCCCAGCATTTT. Its protein product is CASSVGGSNQPQHF.

The CDR3 is CASSFRLAAETQYF. The CDR3 coding sequence is TGTGCCAGCAGCTTTAGGCTAGCTGCCGAGACCCAGTACTTC. The chain combines TRBV5-4 with TRBJ2-5, with D possibly TRBD2 on 5 matching bases. The CDR3 has 14 residues. V lost 2 bases and J 5 bases, leaving 13 bases between the germline ends. The V gene's germline CDR1 is SGHNT and CDR2 YYREEE (reference sequence).